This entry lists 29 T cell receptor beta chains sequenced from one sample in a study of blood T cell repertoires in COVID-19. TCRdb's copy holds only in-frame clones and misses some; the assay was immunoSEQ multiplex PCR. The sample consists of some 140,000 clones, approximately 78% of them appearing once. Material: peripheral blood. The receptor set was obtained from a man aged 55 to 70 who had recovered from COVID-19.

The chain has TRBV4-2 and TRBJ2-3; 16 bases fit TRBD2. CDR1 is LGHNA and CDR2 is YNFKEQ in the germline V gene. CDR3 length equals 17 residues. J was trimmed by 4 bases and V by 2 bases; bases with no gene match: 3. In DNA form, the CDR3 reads TGTGCCAGCAGCCAAAAAGGGACTAGCGGGGGGGCAGATACGCAGTATTTT. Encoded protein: CASSQKGTSGGADTQYF.

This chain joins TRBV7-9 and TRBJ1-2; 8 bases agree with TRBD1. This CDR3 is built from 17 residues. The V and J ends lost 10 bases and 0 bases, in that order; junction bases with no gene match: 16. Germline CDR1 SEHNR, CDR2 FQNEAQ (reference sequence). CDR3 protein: CANPRGDRTEANYGYTF. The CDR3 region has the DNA TGTGCCAACCCACGGGGGGACAGGACCGAAGCTAACTATGGCTACACCTTC.

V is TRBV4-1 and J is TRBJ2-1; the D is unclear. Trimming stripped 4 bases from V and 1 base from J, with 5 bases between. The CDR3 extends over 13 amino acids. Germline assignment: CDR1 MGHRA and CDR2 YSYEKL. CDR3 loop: CASSPISYNEQFF. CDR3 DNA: TGCGCCAGCAGCCCCATTTCCTACAATGAGCAGTTCTTC.

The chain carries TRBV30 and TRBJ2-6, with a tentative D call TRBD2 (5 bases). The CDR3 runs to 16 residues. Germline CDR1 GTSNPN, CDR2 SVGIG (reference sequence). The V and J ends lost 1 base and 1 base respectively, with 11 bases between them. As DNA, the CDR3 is TGTGCCTGGAGTGGTGGGAGTGGATCTGGGGCCAACGTCCTGACTTTC. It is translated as CAWSGGSGSGANVLTF.

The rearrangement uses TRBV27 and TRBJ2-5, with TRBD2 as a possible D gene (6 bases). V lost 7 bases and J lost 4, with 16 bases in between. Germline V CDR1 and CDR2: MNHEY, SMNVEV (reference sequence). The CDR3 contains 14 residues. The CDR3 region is CASTNGGARETQYF. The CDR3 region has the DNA TGTGCCAGCACAAACGGGGGAGCGCGAGAGACCCAGTACTTC.

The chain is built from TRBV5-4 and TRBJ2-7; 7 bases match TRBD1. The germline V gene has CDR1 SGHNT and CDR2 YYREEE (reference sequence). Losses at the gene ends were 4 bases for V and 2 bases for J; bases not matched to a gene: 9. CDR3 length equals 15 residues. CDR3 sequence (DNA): TGTGCCAGCAGCCCTCCGGACAGGCCCCCCTACGAGCAGTACTTC. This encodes CASSPPDRPPYEQYF.

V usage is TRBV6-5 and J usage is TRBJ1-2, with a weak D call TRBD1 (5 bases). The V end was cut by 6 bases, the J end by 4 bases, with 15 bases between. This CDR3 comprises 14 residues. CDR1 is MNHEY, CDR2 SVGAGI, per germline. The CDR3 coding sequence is TGTGCCAGCAGCCTAGGGGCAGGGCTCTATGGCTACACCTTC. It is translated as CASSLGAGLYGYTF.

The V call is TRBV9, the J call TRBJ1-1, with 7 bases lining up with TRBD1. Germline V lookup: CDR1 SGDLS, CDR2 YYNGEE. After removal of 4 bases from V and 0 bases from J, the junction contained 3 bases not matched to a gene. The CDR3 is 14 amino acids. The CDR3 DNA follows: TGTGCCAGCAGCCCAGGACAGGTGAACACTGAAGCTTTCTTT. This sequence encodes CASSPGQVNTEAFF. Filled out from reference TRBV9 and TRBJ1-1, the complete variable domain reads DSGVTQTPKHLITATGQRVTLRCSPRSGDLSVYWYQQSLDQGLQFLIQYYNGEERAKGNILERFSAQQFPDLHSELNLSSLELGDSALYFCASSPGQVNTEAFFGQGTRLTVV.

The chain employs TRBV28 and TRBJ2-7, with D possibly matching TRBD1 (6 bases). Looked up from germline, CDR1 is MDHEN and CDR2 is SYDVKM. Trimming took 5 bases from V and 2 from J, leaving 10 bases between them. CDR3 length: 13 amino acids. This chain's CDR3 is CASSTQGPYEQYF. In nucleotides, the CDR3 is TGTGCCAGCAGTACACAGGGCCCCTACGAGCAGTACTTC. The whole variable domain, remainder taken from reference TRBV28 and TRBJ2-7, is DVKVTQSSRYLVKRTGEKVFLECVQDMDHENMFWYRQDPGLGLRLIYFSYDVKMKEKGDIPEGYSVSREKKERFSLILESASTNQTSMYLCASSTQGPYEQYFGPGTRLTVT.

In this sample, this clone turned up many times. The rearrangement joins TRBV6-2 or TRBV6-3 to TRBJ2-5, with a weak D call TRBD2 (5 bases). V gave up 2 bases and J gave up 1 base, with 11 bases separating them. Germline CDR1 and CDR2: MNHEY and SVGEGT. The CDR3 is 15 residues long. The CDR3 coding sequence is TGTGCCAGCAGTTACGCTGACCGGGGCCAAGAGACCCAGTACTTC. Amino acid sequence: CASSYADRGQETQYF.

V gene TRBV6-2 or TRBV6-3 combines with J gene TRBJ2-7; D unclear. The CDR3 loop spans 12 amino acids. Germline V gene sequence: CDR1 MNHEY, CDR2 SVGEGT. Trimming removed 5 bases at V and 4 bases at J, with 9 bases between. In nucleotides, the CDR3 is TGTGCCAGCAGTGCGATCGGGTACGAGCAGTACTTC. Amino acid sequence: CASSAIGYEQYF.

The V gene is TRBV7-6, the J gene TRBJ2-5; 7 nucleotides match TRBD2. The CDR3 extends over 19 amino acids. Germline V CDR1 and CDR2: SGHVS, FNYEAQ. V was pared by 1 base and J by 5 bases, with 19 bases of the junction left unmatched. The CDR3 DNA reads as TGTGCCAGCAGCTTAGTAGGGGCTAGCGGTTCTCAACTGGGGGAGACCCAGTACTTC. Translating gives CASSLVGASGSQLGETQYF. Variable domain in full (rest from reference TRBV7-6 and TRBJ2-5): GAGVSQSPRYKVTKRGQDVALRCDPISGHVSLYWYRQALGQGPEFLTYFNYEAQQDKSGLPNDRFSAERPEGSISTLTIQRTEQRDSAMYRCASSLVGASGSQLGETQYFGPGTRLLVL.

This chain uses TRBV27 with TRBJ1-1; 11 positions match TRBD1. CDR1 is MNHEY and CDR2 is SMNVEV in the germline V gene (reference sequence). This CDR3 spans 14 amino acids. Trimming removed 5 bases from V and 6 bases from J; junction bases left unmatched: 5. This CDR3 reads CASSQDRGRAEAFF. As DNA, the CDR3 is TGTGCCAGCAGTCAGGACAGGGGGCGAGCTGAAGCTTTCTTT.

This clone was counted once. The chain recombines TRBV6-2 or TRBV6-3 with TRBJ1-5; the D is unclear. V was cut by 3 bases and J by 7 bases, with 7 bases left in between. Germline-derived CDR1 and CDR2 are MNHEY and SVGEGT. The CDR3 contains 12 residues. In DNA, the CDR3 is TGTGCCAGCAGTTATTCACGGCAGCCCCAGCATTTT. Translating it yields CASSYSRQPQHF.

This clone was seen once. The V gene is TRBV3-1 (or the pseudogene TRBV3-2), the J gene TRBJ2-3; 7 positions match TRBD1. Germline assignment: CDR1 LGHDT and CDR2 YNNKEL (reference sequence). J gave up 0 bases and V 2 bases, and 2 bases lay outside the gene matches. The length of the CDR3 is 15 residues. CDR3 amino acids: CASSQRDSSTDTQYF. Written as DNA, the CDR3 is TGTGCCAGCAGCCAAAGGGACAGCAGCACAGATACGCAGTATTTT.

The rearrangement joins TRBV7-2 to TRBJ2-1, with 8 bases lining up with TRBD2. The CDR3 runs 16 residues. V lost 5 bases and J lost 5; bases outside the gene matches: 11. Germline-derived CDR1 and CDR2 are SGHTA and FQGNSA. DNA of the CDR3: TGTGCCAGCAGCAGTGACTCCGGGAGGGTAAACAATGAGCAGTTCTTC. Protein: CASSSDSGRVNNEQFF. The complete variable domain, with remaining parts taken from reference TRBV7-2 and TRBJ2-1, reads GAGVSQSPSNKVTEKGKDVELRCDPISGHTALYWYRQSLGQGLEFLIYFQGNSAPDKSGLPSDRFSAERTGGSVSTLTIQRTQQEDSAVYLCASSSDSGRVNNEQFFGPGTRLTVL.

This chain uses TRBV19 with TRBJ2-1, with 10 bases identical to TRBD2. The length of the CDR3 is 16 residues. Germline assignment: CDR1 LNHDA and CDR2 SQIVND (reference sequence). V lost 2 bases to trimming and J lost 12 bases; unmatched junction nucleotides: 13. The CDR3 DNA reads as TGTGCCAGTAGTATAACCGGGACTAGCGAGGCAGGGGGGCAGTTCTTC. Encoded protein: CASSITGTSEAGGQFF.

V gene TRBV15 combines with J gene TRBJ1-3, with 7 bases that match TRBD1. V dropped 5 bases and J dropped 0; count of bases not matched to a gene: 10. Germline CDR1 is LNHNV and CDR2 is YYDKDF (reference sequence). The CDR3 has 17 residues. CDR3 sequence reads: CATSLRDRAFSGNTIYF. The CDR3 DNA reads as TGTGCCACCAGCCTACGAGACAGGGCCTTCTCTGGAAACACCATATATTTT. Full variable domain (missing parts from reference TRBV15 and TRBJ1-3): DAMVIQNPRYQVTQFGKPVTLSCSQTLNHNVMYWYQQKSSQAPKLLFHYYDKDFNNEADTPDNFQSRRPNTSFCFLDIRSPGLGDTAMYLCATSLRDRAFSGNTIYFGEGSWLTVV.

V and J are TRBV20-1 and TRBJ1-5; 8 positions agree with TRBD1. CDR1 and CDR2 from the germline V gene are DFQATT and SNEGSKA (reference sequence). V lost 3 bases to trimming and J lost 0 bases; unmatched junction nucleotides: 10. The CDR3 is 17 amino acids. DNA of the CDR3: TGCAGTGCTAGTTCCCCGGACAGGGTTTATAGCAATCAGCCCCAGCATTTT. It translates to CSASSPDRVYSNQPQHF.

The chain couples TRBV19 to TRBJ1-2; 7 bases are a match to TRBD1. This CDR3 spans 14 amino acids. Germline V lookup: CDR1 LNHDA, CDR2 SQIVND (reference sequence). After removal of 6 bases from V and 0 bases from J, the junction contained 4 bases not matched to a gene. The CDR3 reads CASRTGTANYGYTF. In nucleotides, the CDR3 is TGTGCCAGTAGGACCGGGACAGCTAACTATGGCTACACCTTC.

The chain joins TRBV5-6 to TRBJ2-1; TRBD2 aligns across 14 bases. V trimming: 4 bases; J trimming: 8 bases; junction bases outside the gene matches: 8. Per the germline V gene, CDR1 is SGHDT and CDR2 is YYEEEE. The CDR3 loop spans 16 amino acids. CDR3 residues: CASSPWGLAGEDEQFF. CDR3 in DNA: TGTGCCAGCAGCCCCTGGGGACTAGCGGGAGAGGATGAGCAGTTCTTC.

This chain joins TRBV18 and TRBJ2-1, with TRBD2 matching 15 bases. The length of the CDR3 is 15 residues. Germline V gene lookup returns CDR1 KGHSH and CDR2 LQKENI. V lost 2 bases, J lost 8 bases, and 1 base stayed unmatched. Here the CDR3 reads CASSPGTSGGHEQFF. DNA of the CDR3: TGTGCCAGCTCACCAGGGACTAGCGGGGGGCATGAGCAGTTCTTC. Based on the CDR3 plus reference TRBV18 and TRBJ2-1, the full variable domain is NAGVMQNPRHLVRRRGQEARLRCSPMKGHSHVYWYRQLPEEGLKFMVYLQKENIIDESGMPKERFSAEFPKEGPSILRIQQVVRGDSAAYFCASSPGTSGGHEQFFGPGTRLTVL.

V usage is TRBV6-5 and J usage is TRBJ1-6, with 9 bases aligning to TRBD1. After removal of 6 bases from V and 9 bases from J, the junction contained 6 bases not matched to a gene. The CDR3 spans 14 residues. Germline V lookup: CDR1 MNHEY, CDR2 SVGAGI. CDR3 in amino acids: CASRAGTGTSPLHF. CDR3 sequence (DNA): TGTGCCAGCAGGGCCGGGACAGGGACTTCACCCCTCCACTTT.

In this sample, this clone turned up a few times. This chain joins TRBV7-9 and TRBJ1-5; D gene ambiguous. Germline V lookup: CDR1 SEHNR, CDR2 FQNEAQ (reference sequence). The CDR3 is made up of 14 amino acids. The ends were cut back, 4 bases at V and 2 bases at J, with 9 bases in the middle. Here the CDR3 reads CASSWGGGNQPQHF. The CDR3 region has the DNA TGTGCCAGCAGCTGGGGAGGTGGCAATCAGCCCCAGCATTTT.

The DNA of the CDR3 is TGTGCCAGCAGCACGACAGGGGCCTATGGCTACACCTTC. Translated: CASSTTGAYGYTF. The rearrangement joins TRBV5-4 to TRBJ1-2; 8 bases align to TRBD1. CDR3 length equals 13 residues. V lost 4 bases to trimming and J lost 4 bases; unmatched junction nucleotides: 3. Germline CDR1 and CDR2: SGHNT and YYREEE (reference sequence). Combining the CDR3 with reference TRBV5-4 and TRBJ1-2 gives the whole variable domain ETGVTQSPTHLIKTRGQQVTLRCSSQSGHNTVSWYQQALGQGPQFIFQYYREEENGRGNFPPRFSGLQFPNYSSELNVNALELDDSALYLCASSTTGAYGYTFGSGTRLTVV.

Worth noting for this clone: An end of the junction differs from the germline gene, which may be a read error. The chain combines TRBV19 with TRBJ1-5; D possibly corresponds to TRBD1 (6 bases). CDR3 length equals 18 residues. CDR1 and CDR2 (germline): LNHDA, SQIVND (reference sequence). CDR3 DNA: TGTGCCAGTAGTCTAGAGGGGGACTTCGGAGTTAGCAATCAGCCCCAGCATTTT. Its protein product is CASSLEGDFGVSNQPQHF.

CDR3 sequence: CSVASGLYNEQFF. CDR3 in DNA: TGCAGCGTTGCTAGCGGGCTATACAATGAGCAGTTCTTC. The chain employs TRBV29-1 and TRBJ2-1; 8 bases map to TRBD2. This CDR3 contains 13 residues. V gave up 4 bases and J gave up 4 bases; unmatched junction bases: 3. CDR1 is SQVTM, CDR2 ANQGSEA, per germline.

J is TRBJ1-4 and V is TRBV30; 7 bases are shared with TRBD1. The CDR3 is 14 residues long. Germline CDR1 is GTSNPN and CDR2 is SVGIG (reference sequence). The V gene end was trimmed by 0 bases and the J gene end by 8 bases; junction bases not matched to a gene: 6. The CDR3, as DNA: TGTGCCTGGAGTGTACGACAGGGAGGAGAAAAACTGTTTTTT. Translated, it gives CAWSVRQGGEKLFF. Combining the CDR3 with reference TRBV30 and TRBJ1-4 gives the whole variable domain SQTIHQWPATLVQPVGSPLSLECTVEGTSNPNLYWYRQAAGRGLQLLFYSVGIGQISSEVPQNLSASRPQDRQFILSSKKLLLSDSGFYLCAWSVRQGGEKLFFGSGTQLSVL.

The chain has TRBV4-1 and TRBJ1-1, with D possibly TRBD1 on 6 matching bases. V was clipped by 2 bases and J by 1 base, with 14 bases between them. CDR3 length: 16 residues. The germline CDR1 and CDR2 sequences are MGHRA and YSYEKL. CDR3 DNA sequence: TGCGCCAGCAGCCAACGCAGAGGGGGAGAGAACACTGAAGCTTTCTTT. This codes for CASSQRRGGENTEAFF.